One sample yielded the 24 T cell receptor beta chains listed below, sequenced in a study of T cells of healthy individuals. MiXCR, run by TCRdb on the 5' RACE reads, gives a single entry per CDR3 protein. The table lists 40,000 to 60,000 distinct CDR3 sequences, about 15% of them singletons. The receptors originated from a human donor in good health.

The CDR3 loop reads CASSLQGGLYNEQFF. CDR3 nucleotides: TGTGCCAGCAGTCTTCAGGGGGGACTATACAATGAGCAGTTCTTC. The chain joins TRBV7-2 to TRBJ2-1, with D possibly called TRBD1 or TRBD2 (7 bases each). Germline values: CDR1 SGHTA, CDR2 FQGNSA. There are 15 residues in the CDR3. Trimming removed 6 bases at V and 4 bases at J, with 16 bases between. Using reference TRBV7-2 and TRBJ2-1 for the parts outside the CDR3, the full variable domain is GAGVSQSPSNKVTEKGKDVELRCDPISGHTALYWYRQSLGQGLEFLIYFQGNSAPDKSGLPSDRFSAERTGGSVSTLTIQRTQQEDSAVYLCASSLQGGLYNEQFFGPGTRLTVL.

The table lists this clonotype with many counts. The gene calls are TRBV5-1 and TRBJ1-1; D may be TRBD1 (5 bases). Germline V gene sequence: CDR1 SGHRS, CDR2 YFSETQ. This CDR3 has 14 amino acids. V was clipped by 4 bases and J by 2 bases, with 12 bases between them. The CDR3 here is CASSLDGTNTEAFF. The CDR3 DNA follows: TGCGCCAGCAGCCTGGACGGGACCAACACTGAAGCTTTCTTT.

This clonotype occurred a few times. V gene TRBV7-2 combines with J gene TRBJ1-4; D possibly corresponds to TRBD1 (5 bases). V was shortened by 1 base and J by 5 bases, with 8 bases between the two germline ends. This CDR3 is built from 14 residues. The germline gives CDR1 SGHTA, CDR2 FQGNSA. Here the CDR3 reads CASSLGQSNEKLFF. The CDR3 DNA follows: TGTGCCAGCAGCTTAGGACAGTCGAATGAAAAACTGTTTTTT.

The table lists this clonotype with a few counts. This may be a read error, as it is one base from a much larger clone. This rearrangement joins TRBV5-4 to TRBJ1-2; 9 nucleotides agree with TRBD1. This CDR3 has 14 residues. In germline, CDR1 is SGHNT, CDR2 YYREEE (reference sequence). The CDR3 spells CASSSQGANYGYNF. The CDR3 bases are TGTGCCAGCAGCTCACAGGGGGCTAACTATGGCTACAACTTC.

The chain employs TRBV4-3 and TRBJ1-4, with 7 bases lining up with TRBD1. V trimming: 1 base; J trimming: 8 bases; junction bases outside the gene matches: 10. Looked up from germline, CDR1 is LGHNA and CDR2 is YSLEER. This CDR3 region has 16 residues. CDR3 protein: CASSQAGGGSGEKLFF. CDR3 nucleotide sequence: TGCGCCAGCAGCCAAGCAGGGGGTGGGTCTGGAGAAAAACTGTTTTTT.

The rearrangement uses TRBV2 and TRBJ2-1; D call uncertain. The CDR3 sequence is 14 residues long. Trimming shortened V by 1 base and J by 5 bases, and 9 bases separated the two germline ends. Germline loops: CDR1 SNHLY, CDR2 FYNNEI. Here the CDR3 DNA reads TGTGCCAGCAGTGAAGTGGACGGTCACAATGAGCAGTTCTTC. Encoded protein: CASSEVDGHNEQFF. Combining the CDR3 with reference TRBV2 and TRBJ2-1 gives the whole variable domain EPEVTQTPSHQVTQMGQEVILRCVPISNHLYFYWYRQILGQKVEFLVSFYNNEISEKSEIFDDQFSVERPDGSNFTLKIRSTKLEDSAMYFCASSEVDGHNEQFFGPGTRLTVL.

This chain joins TRBV7-3 and TRBJ1-5; no clear D gene. Germline CDR1 reads SGHTA; CDR2 reads FQGTGA. The CDR3 covers 13 residues. The ends were cut back, 5 bases at V and 4 bases at J, with 9 bases in the middle. The CDR3 protein is CASSHDRNQPQHF. The CDR3 region has the DNA TGTGCCAGCAGCCACGACCGGAATCAGCCCCAGCATTTT.

This clonotype was observed many times. The chain combines TRBV10-3 with TRBJ1-2; D is possibly TRBD1 (5 bases). Between the trimmed V and J ends, which lost 9 bases and 6 bases, there was a span of 11 bases. CDR1 ENHRY and CDR2 SYGVKD come from the germline V gene. This CDR3 has 11 amino acids. The CDR3 DNA reads TGTGCCATTCAGGGAAATAATGGCTACACCTTC. Protein product: CAIQGNNGYTF.

This clonotype was counted ten times or more. V gene TRBV20-1 combines with J gene TRBJ2-5; 7 bases match TRBD1. The V segment lost 3 bases and the J segment 0 bases; nucleotides outside the gene matches: 1. CDR1 and CDR2 (germline): DFQATT, SNEGSKA (reference sequence). The CDR3 has 13 residues. CDR3 region: CSARGQNQETQYF. CDR3 nucleotide sequence: TGCAGTGCTAGGGGACAGAACCAAGAGACCCAGTACTTC.

The rearrangement links TRBV7-2 to TRBJ2-3, with 11 bases identical to TRBD2. J lost 2 bases, V lost 0 bases, and 4 bases had no gene match. Germline V lookup: CDR1 SGHTA, CDR2 FQGNSA. The CDR3 extends over 17 amino acids. Written as DNA, the CDR3 is TGTGCCAGCAGCTTAGCCCTTAGCGGGAGGGACACAGATACGCAGTATTTT. It specifies CASSLALSGRDTDTQYF.

The rearrangement links TRBV4-3 to TRBJ2-3; TRBD2 matches 7 bases. CDR1 LGHNA and CDR2 YSLEER come from the germline V gene. V lost 4 bases and J lost 3; bases outside the gene matches: 10. The CDR3 length is 16 residues. Written as DNA, the CDR3 is TGCGCCAGCAGCCCCCGAACGGGGGGTCAAACAGATACGCAGTATTTT. This encodes CASSPRTGGQTDTQYF.

CDR3 bases: TGCAGTGCCTCTGAACAGGGGGCTTCACCCCTCCACTTT. It codes for CSASEQGASPLHF. This sequence joins TRBV20-1 and TRBJ1-6, with 9 bases that match TRBD1. The germline V gene encodes CDR1 DFQATT and CDR2 SNEGSKA (reference sequence). The CDR3 runs to 13 residues. Trimming cost V 6 bases and J 9 bases; bases outside gene matches: 6.

This CDR3 is CSAGQGWGDTQYF. The CDR3 bases are TGCAGCGCTGGACAGGGATGGGGAGATACGCAGTATTTT. J is TRBJ2-3 and V is TRBV29-1, with TRBD1 identical over 8 bases. The CDR3 runs to 13 residues. V lost 7 bases and J lost 5; bases outside the gene matches: 8. The V gene's germline CDR1 is SQVTM and CDR2 ANQGSEA.

The J gene is TRBJ2-1, the V gene TRBV20-1; 13 bases map to TRBD2. The germline V gene encodes CDR1 DFQATT and CDR2 SNEGSKA (reference sequence). Trimming at V came to 5 bases and at J to 6 bases, leaving 13 bases not matched to a gene. CDR3 size: 17 residues. The CDR3 here is CSASGRLAGGSGNEQFF. For the CDR3, the DNA is TGCAGTGCTTCCGGCCGACTAGCGGGAGGTTCAGGCAATGAGCAGTTCTTC.

This clonotype has just a few counts. This chain connects TRBV12-3 or TRBV12-4 to TRBJ2-2; no firm D call. This CDR3 contains 12 residues. V lost 4 bases, J lost 7 bases, and 7 bases lay in between. CDR3 loop: CASSWWGGELFF. CDR3 sequence (DNA): TGTGCCAGCAGTTGGTGGGGCGGGGAGCTGTTTTTT.

This clonotype came up a few times. The chain couples TRBV7-8 to TRBJ1-2; D is unclear. CDR3 size: 15 residues. V dropped 5 bases and J dropped 4 bases, with 17 bases sitting between them. Per germline, CDR1 SGHVS and CDR2 FQNEAQ. The CDR3 is CASSLRPGPPYGYTF. The CDR3 DNA follows: TGTGCCAGCAGCCTTCGACCTGGACCGCCCTATGGCTACACCTTC.

The genes are TRBV20-1 and TRBJ1-5; D is unresolved. In germline, CDR1 is DFQATT, CDR2 SNEGSKA (reference sequence). The CDR3 loop spans 14 amino acids. Trimming cost V 6 bases and J 0 bases, with 12 bases left between them. The CDR3 here is CSATAADSNQPQHF. CDR3 coding DNA: TGCAGTGCAACGGCAGCAGATAGCAATCAGCCCCAGCATTTT.

A few counts support this clonotype. V usage is TRBV7-2 and J usage is TRBJ2-5, with TRBD2 identical over 9 bases. CDR1 SGHTA and CDR2 FQGNSA come from the germline V gene. The CDR3 is 12 amino acids. V was pared by 5 bases and J by 9 bases, with 4 bases of the junction left unmatched. The CDR3 DNA reads TGTGCCAGCAGCGTAGGCGGGGGGGCCCAGTACTTC. Translating it yields CASSVGGGAQYF.

This clonotype showed up many times. The chain is built from TRBV30 and TRBJ1-3; unclear D gene. Germline-derived CDR1 and CDR2 are GTSNPN and SVGIG (reference sequence). The CDR3 spans 12 residues. The ends were cut back, 4 bases at V and 3 bases at J, with 7 bases in the middle. CDR3 sequence: CAWKRYGNTIYF. CDR3 coding DNA: TGTGCCTGGAAACGATATGGAAACACCATATATTTT.

The chain couples TRBV24-1 to TRBJ2-6, with D perhaps matching TRBD2 (5 bases). CDR3 size: 22 residues. Trimming shortened V by 7 bases and J by 1 base, and 31 bases separated the two germline ends. Looked up from germline, CDR1 is KGHDR and CDR2 is SFDVKD. CDR3 nucleotide sequence: TGTGCCACCAGCCCATTCTGGAGGACTTCCTACCCCCACCAATCTGGGGCCAACGTCCTGACTTTC. Translated: CATSPFWRTSYPHQSGANVLTF.

V is TRBV14 and J is TRBJ1-1, with D possibly matching TRBD1 (5 bases). The V end was cut by 1 base, the J end by 8 bases, with 14 bases between. This CDR3 is built from 14 residues. Germline loops: CDR1 SGHDN, CDR2 FVKESK. The CDR3 DNA is TGTGCCAGCAGCCAAGCAGGGCGCTTGTCCGAAGCTTTCTTT. It translates to CASSQAGRLSEAFF.

As regards this clonotype: Sequence at one end of the junction differs from germline and may be a read error. The chain carries TRBV7-9 and TRBJ2-3, with 7 bases matching TRBD1. The CDR3 sequence is 15 residues long. Per germline, CDR1 SEHNR and CDR2 FQNEAQ (reference sequence). In nucleotides, the CDR3 is TGCGCCAGCAGCTTGGAAGGGGGCCCCACAGATACGCAGTATTTT. Protein: CASSLEGGPTDTQYF. Full variable domain (remainder filled in from reference TRBV7-9 and TRBJ2-3): DTGVSQNPRHKITKRGQNVTFRCDPISEHNRLYWYRQTLGQGPEFLTYFQNEAQLEKSRLLSDRFSAERPKGSFSTLEIQRTEQGDSAMYLCASSLEGGPTDTQYFGPGTRLTVL.

This rearrangement joins TRBV24-1 to TRBJ2-2; 12 bases agree with TRBD1. The ends lost 2 bases at V and 3 bases at J; junction bases unmatched: 3. Germline V lookup: CDR1 KGHDR, CDR2 SFDVKD. The CDR3 runs 17 residues. This chain's CDR3 is CATSDWGQGAHTGELFF. DNA of the CDR3: TGTGCCACCAGTGATTGGGGACAGGGGGCTCACACCGGGGAGCTGTTTTTT.

This clonotype was recorded many times. This sequence joins TRBV5-1 and TRBJ2-1; 10 bases agree with TRBD1. V lost 4 bases, J lost 9 bases, and 7 bases stayed unmatched. CDR1 is SGHRS and CDR2 is YFSETQ in the germline V gene. This CDR3 is 14 amino acids long. Here the CDR3 DNA reads TGCGCCAGCAGCCTCTCCGGGACAGGGGCTGAGCAGTTCTTC. The encoded protein is CASSLSGTGAEQFF.